The following is a T cell receptor (beta chain) sequence with its context. No cognate antigen has been identified for it. Base qualities are not provided; no much larger clone lies one nucleotide away. The immunoSEQ Assay, a bias-controlled multiplex PCR, was used to amplify TCRbeta CDR3 regions from genomic DNA. On the study's bioinformatics: Within the assay, amplification of reference gene primers was used to estimate how many nucleated cells each sample contained. To quantify the absolute abundance of each unique TCRbeta CDR3 rearrangement, sequence reads were collapsed and filtered. For each sample, productive Simpson clonality was calculated by taking the square root of Simpson's diversity index across productive rearrangements. The source is immuneACCESS, and TCRdb retained only in-frame sequences with V and J called. Part of the clones is not carried over; for the studies checked, unresolved V genes explain less than half of this, and the remainder is unexplained. V and J calls and clone size follow that table, whereas D and trimming were derived from the DNA. In this sample the table shows 160,000 or so clones, approximately 90% of which occur a single time. Of the sample, approximately 2% is held by the ten largest clones.

This specimen belongs to a study of blood T cell repertoires in COVID-19 (dated by TCRdb to 2018 to 2021). Background on the whole study: Samples covering the acute and convalescent phases of COVID-19 were provided by collaborators in the United States, Italy and Spain. Subjects who had been exposed to COVID-19, were actively infected with it, or had recovered from it provided the deeply sampled blood TCRbeta repertoires that made up the dataset. Sample metadata almost always included a de-identified subject ID, COVID-19 status, age in years and sex. The repertoires were made available in a free public database intended to serve as a resource for research on the immune response to SARS-CoV-2. The prospective study material was composed of cDNA or gDNA derived from T cells, B-cell-depleted T cells, or PBMCs. Where available, HLA class I and class II types were obtained from metadata supplied by the sample provider rather than from assay-based typing. The samples were drawn from the first 160 participants of the ongoing ImmuneRACE study and from 1,254 subjects provided by 6 global collaborators.

Each collaborating institution followed its own protocols to collect whole blood in K2EDTA tubes. Collaborator samples were shipped for TCRbeta analysis as frozen whole blood, isolated PBMCs, or DNA extracted from either sample type. Taken from cysteine to phenylalanine, the CDR3 has 16 residues. Only the CDR3 DNA is retained, 48 bases long and in frame from the first base. Trimming removed 4 bases from V and 2 bases from J; the gene matches leave 7 bases unexplained. The germline V gene (reference sequence) provides CDR1 LNHDA and CDR2 SQIVND. Here is what the overall study found, with its caveats: The quantity of clinical and demographic metadata differed by source and by participant and was supplied without curation.

This TCR was sampled from a man younger than 35 with acute or convalescent COVID-19. The chain joins TRBV19 to TRBJ2-1; TRBD2 matches 8 bases in the middle. The specimen was peripheral blood. Here is the DNA: TGTGCCAGTAGTAACGGACTAGCCTCACCCTACAATGAGCAGTTCTTC. It encodes CASSNGLASPYNEQFF. The full variable domain, with segments outside the CDR3 supplied by the reference TRBV19 and TRBJ2-1 proteins, appears as DGGITQSPKYLFRKEGQNVTLSCEQNLNHDAMYWYRQDPGQGLRLIYYSQIVNDFQKGDIAEGYSVSREKKESFPLTVTSAQKNPTAFYLCASSNGLASPYNEQFFGPGTRLTVL.